The 15 T cell receptor beta chains presented below share a single source sample, sequenced in a study of shared clonotypes between healthy human individuals. The data were produced by immunoSEQ multiplex PCR, yet TCRdb's version contains in-frame clones alone and is incomplete. The sample carries roughly 2.4 million clones, around 95% recorded once. The specimen was naive CD4+ T cells sorted from blood. The sample's subset: CD45RA+ positively selected. The receptors stem from a young man in good health.

The V call is TRBV4-1, the J call TRBJ2-7, with 8 positions matching TRBD2. The germline V gene has CDR1 MGHRA and CDR2 YSYEKL. CDR3 length equals 17 residues. V gave up 0 bases and J gave up 1 base; unmatched junction bases: 8. The CDR3 reads CASSQDGPGGVSYEQYF. The CDR3 coding sequence is TGCGCCAGCAGCCAAGACGGGCCGGGAGGGGTATCCTACGAGCAGTACTTC.

J is TRBJ2-5 and V is TRBV27; no firm D call. V was clipped by 1 base and J by 5 bases, with 8 bases between them. Germline V CDR1 and CDR2: MNHEY, SMNVEV (reference sequence). The CDR3 sequence is 13 residues long. The CDR3: CASSLFDGETQYF. The DNA of the CDR3 is TGTGCCAGCAGTTTATTTGACGGGGAGACCCAGTACTTC.

This chain joins TRBV7-9 and TRBJ2-7; D call uncertain. The germline V gene encodes CDR1 SEHNR and CDR2 FQNEAQ (reference sequence). The CDR3 is 14 amino acids. V lost 5 bases, J lost 0 bases, and 11 bases lay in between. CDR3 sequence: CASSVSMSSYEQYF. DNA for the CDR3: TGTGCCAGCAGCGTCTCGATGAGCTCCTACGAGCAGTACTTC.

This chain connects TRBV30 to TRBJ1-4, with TRBD1 as a possible D gene (6 bases). V was trimmed by 3 bases and J by 8 bases, leaving 25 bases between them. The CDR3 spans 17 residues. The germline V gene has CDR1 GTSNPN and CDR2 SVGIG (reference sequence). The CDR3 bases are TGTGCCTGGAGCTCCGTCCGGGGTTTGGGGGCAGGGGAAAAACTGTTTTTT. Protein product: CAWSSVRGLGAGEKLFF.

CDR3 sequence (DNA): TGTGCCAGCAGTGACTCGTGGAAGGGAGGGTTCACCGGGGAGCTGTTTTTT. Its translation is CASSDSWKGGFTGELFF. The chain has TRBV6-4 and TRBJ2-2, with 7 bases aligning to TRBD2. The CDR3 totals 17 residues. V dropped 0 bases and J dropped 4; count of bases not matched to a gene: 8. Germline CDR1 is MRHNA and CDR2 is SNTAGT.

V usage is TRBV7-9 and J usage is TRBJ1-1, with D perhaps TRBD1 (5 bases). This CDR3 is 15 amino acids long. The germline gives CDR1 SEHNR, CDR2 FQNEAQ (reference sequence). V dropped 5 bases and J dropped 11 bases, with 24 bases sitting between them. CDR3: CASSPGGGSLSEAFF. The CDR3 DNA sequence: TGTGCCAGCAGCCCCGGGGGAGGGTCCCTATCGGAGGCTTTCTTT.

The chain employs TRBV27 and TRBJ1-5; 8 nucleotides line up with TRBD1. Germline loops: CDR1 MNHEY, CDR2 SMNVEV (reference sequence). The CDR3 is 14 amino acids. V trimming: 6 bases; J trimming: 5 bases; junction bases outside the gene matches: 6. The CDR3 loop is CASRSQGADQPQHF. Written as DNA, the CDR3 is TGTGCCAGCAGGTCTCAGGGGGCAGATCAGCCCCAGCATTTT.

The CDR3 nucleotides are TGTGCCAGCAGTTCCGGGGCCCCCTATAATTCACCCCTCCACTTT. Protein product: CASSSGAPYNSPLHF. This chain joins TRBV28 and TRBJ1-6; the D gene is possibly TRBD1 (5 bases). V lost 4 bases, J lost 2 bases, and 9 bases lay in between. This CDR3 has 15 residues. The germline V gene encodes CDR1 MDHEN and CDR2 SYDVKM.

The V call is TRBV9, the J call TRBJ2-5, with 8 bases aligning to TRBD1. With 4 bases clipped from V and 4 bases from J, the junction kept 15 bases outside the gene matches. CDR1 is SGDLS and CDR2 is YYNGEE in the germline V gene. The CDR3 runs 17 residues. The CDR3 DNA reads as TGTGCCAGCAGCCAGGGGGCAAATGAGGGTTACGGAGAGACCCAGTACTTC. Its translation is CASSQGANEGYGETQYF.

This chain connects TRBV5-5 to TRBJ2-3; D possibly corresponds to TRBD1 (6 bases). This CDR3 has 15 residues. Per germline, CDR1 SGHKS and CDR2 YYEKEE (reference sequence). V was trimmed by 2 bases and J by 0 bases, leaving 10 bases between them. CDR3 protein: CASSLQGFSTDTQYF. CDR3 bases: TGTGCCAGCAGCTTACAGGGTTTTAGCACAGATACGCAGTATTTT.

The rearrangement links TRBV5-1 to TRBJ1-5; a weak D match, TRBD1 (5 bases). Trimming removed 4 bases from V and 4 bases from J, with 15 bases in between. CDR1 and CDR2 from the germline V gene are SGHRS and YFSETQ. This CDR3 comprises 15 residues. This CDR3 reads CASSPDTGSNQPQHF. CDR3 coding DNA: TGCGCCAGCAGCCCCGATACAGGTTCTAATCAGCCCCAGCATTTT.

V is TRBV7-6 and J is TRBJ2-4; D is unclear. Looked up from germline, CDR1 is SGHVS and CDR2 is FNYEAQ. The CDR3 runs to 20 residues. Trimming took 5 bases from V and 0 from J, leaving 26 bases between them. CDR3 protein: CASSAPYPRNNILAKNIQYF. The CDR3 DNA reads as TGTGCCAGCAGCGCACCTTATCCCCGCAATAATATTCTAGCCAAAAACATTCAGTACTTC.

The V call is TRBV5-4, the J call TRBJ2-2; 12 bases map to TRBD1. This CDR3 has 14 amino acids. Germline V gene data show CDR1 as SGHNT and CDR2 as YYREEE (reference sequence). The junction had 8 bases not matched to a gene; V was cut back by 9 bases and J by 8 bases. DNA for the CDR3: TGTGCCATATCGGGACAGGGGGCCAAAGGGGAGCTGTTTTTT. It yields the protein CAISGQGAKGELFF.

The rearrangement uses TRBV21-1 and TRBJ1-1; the table's D call of TRBD1 was not tested on the DNA. TRBV21-1 is a known pseudogene. CDR3 length: 15 residues. The CDR3 here is CASSKGNRTNTEAFF. CDR3 nucleotide sequence: TGTGCCAGCAGCAAAGGAAACAGAACCAACACTGAAGCTTTCTTT.

Of note for this clone: This CDR3 is also generated by other DNA sequences in the sample. The chain couples TRBV5-1 to TRBJ2-2; no clear D gene. Deletions cut 0 bases from V and 3 bases from J, with 9 bases between. Germline CDR1 reads SGHRS; CDR2 reads YFSETQ. The CDR3 is 15 residues long. The CDR3 sequence: CASSLGAGDTGELFF. The CDR3 DNA reads as TGCGCCAGCAGCTTGGGTGCCGGAGACACCGGGGAGCTGTTTTTT.